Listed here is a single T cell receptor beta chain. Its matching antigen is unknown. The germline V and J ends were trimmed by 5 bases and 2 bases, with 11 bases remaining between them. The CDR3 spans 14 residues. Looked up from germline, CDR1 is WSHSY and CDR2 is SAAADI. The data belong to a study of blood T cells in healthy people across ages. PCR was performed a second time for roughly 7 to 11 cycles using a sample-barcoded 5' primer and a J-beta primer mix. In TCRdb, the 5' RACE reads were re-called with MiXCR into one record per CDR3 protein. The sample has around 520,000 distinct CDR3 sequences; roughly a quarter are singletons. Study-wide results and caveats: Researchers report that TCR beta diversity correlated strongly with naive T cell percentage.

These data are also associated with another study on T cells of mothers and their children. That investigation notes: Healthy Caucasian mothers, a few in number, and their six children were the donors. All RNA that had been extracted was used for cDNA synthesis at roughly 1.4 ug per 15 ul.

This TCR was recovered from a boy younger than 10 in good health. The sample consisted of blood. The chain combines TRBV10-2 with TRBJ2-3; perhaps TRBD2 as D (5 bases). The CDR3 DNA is TGCGCCAGCAGTCCGAGCGGATACACAGATACGCAGTATTTT. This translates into CASSPSGYTDTQYF.